This TCR beta chain was sequenced for a study of tumour-infiltrating T cells in Burkitt lymphoma. Study-level results: Public clonotypes, several, appeared across numerous Burkitt lymphoma patients.

V shed 3 bases and J 12 bases; nucleotides not matched to a gene: 7. Germline CDR1 MDHEN, CDR2 SYDVKM. The length of the CDR3 is 14 residues. Comment on this clone: Its antigen is not identified.

Libraries were prepared by immunoSEQ multiplex PCR; TCRdb keeps only in-frame clonotypes and omits some of them. The data hold tens of thousands of clones, with around 31% observed a single time. Sequences were obtained from tumor tissue. The V call is TRBV28, the J call TRBJ2-3; TRBD2 aligns across 12 bases. The receptor comes from a human donor with Burkitt lymphoma. CDR3 protein: CASSFGLAGGVQYF. CDR3 sequence (DNA): TGTGCCAGCAGTTTCGGCCTAGCGGGGGGGGTTCAGTATTTT.